Each of the 18 T cell receptor beta chains below was sequenced from the same sample in a study of T cells generated in artificial thymic organoids. Separate semi-nested PCRs amplified TCRalpha and TCRbeta libraries using constant-region reverse primers in TRAC or TRBC. MiXCR, run by TCRdb on the 5' RACE reads, gives a single entry per CDR3 protein. The table shows roughly 3,400 distinct CDR3 sequences, with under 40% occurring only once. The sample taken for sequencing was naive CD8+ T cells from blood. Specified subset: CD3+TCRalphabeta+CD8SP T cells; for blood, CD45RO-CCR7+ naive CD8+ T cells. The receptors here all came from a human donor who gave cord blood stem cells for thymic organoid culture, a cardiac surgery patient who gave postnatal thymus, or a blood donor (not recorded which).

This chain links TRBV9 with TRBJ2-7, with D possibly being TRBD1 or TRBD2 (5 bases each). Looked up from germline, CDR1 is SGDLS and CDR2 is YYNGEE. V lost 0 bases and J lost 5, with 15 bases in between. The CDR3 loop spans 15 amino acids. The CDR3 region has the DNA TGTGCCAGCAGCGTAGGGGGGAAGTCTACCCACGAGCAGTACTTC. This translates into CASSVGGKSTHEQYF.

The V call is TRBV4-2, the J call TRBJ2-3, with no clear D. The CDR3 is 12 amino acids. V was pared by 4 bases and J by 5 bases, with 7 bases between. Germline lookup yields CDR1 LGHNA and CDR2 YNFKEQ. CDR3 region: CASSLLGDTQYF. The CDR3 region has the DNA TGTGCCAGCAGCCTCCTTGGAGATACGCAGTATTTT.

The chain links TRBV5-6 to TRBJ1-2; D is unresolved. Trimming stripped 5 bases from V and 6 bases from J, with 8 bases between. The germline V gene encodes CDR1 SGHDT and CDR2 YYEEEE. The CDR3 has 11 residues. CDR3 region: CASSQSNGYTF. The CDR3 DNA follows: TGTGCCAGCAGTCAGTCGAATGGCTACACCTTC.

A note on this clonotype: A junction end diverges from the germline sequence, so it may reflect a read error. The genes are TRBV7-7 and TRBJ2-7; weak D call: TRBD2 (5 bases). This CDR3 comprises 14 residues. CDR1 SSHAT and CDR2 FNYEAQ come from the germline V gene (reference sequence). Written as DNA, the CDR3 is TGTGCCAGCAGCTTGAGGGTAGGCTCCTACGGGCAGTACTTC. Residues: CASSLRVGSYGQYF.

This clonotype was picked up a small number of times. The V call is TRBV19, the J call TRBJ1-5; unclear D gene. The germline V gene encodes CDR1 LNHDA and CDR2 SQIVND (reference sequence). The CDR3 covers 15 residues. V was clipped by 3 bases and J by 1 base, with 10 bases between them. CDR3 DNA sequence: TGTGCCAGTAGTATGGGCCTGGACAGCAATCAGCCCCAGCATTTT. It encodes CASSMGLDSNQPQHF.

As for this clonotype: Being one base from a much bigger clone, this may be a read error. This chain uses TRBV4-3 with TRBJ1-1, with D possibly matching TRBD1 (5 bases). The CDR3 has 15 residues. Germline CDR1 and CDR2: LGHNA and YSLEER. The CDR3 sequence is CAGSQGEGWNTEAFF. CDR3 sequence (DNA): TGCGCCGGCAGCCAAGGGGAGGGCTGGAACACTGAAGCTTTCTTT.

This clonotype rates as medium-sized. V is TRBV15 and J is TRBJ2-1, with TRBD2 identical over 7 bases. Trimming removed 0 bases from V and 4 bases from J; junction bases left unmatched: 6. The CDR3 is made up of 16 amino acids. Looked up from germline, CDR1 is LNHNV and CDR2 is YYDKDF (reference sequence). In DNA, the CDR3 is TGTGCCACCAGCAGAGAGTGGGCTAGCGGATACAATGAGCAGTTCTTC. This sequence encodes CATSREWASGYNEQFF.

This clonotype came up a few times. The chain is built from TRBV15 and TRBJ2-2; D perhaps matches TRBD1 (6 bases). Germline V gene data show CDR1 as LNHNV and CDR2 as YYDKDF (reference sequence). CDR3 length: 17 residues. V was trimmed by 0 bases and J by 4 bases, leaving 15 bases between them. CDR3 amino acids: CATSREGGTDSTGELFF. CDR3 bases: TGTGCCACCAGCAGAGAAGGGGGTACAGATAGCACCGGGGAGCTGTTTTTT.

The CDR3 here is CASSLGVGDTEAFF. The CDR3 region has the DNA TGTGCCAGCAGTTTGGGGGTAGGGGACACTGAAGCTTTCTTT. The chain links TRBV19 to TRBJ1-1; the D gene is possibly TRBD1 (5 bases). The CDR3 spans 14 residues. Germline V gene sequence: CDR1 LNHDA, CDR2 SQIVND (reference sequence). The ends were cut back, 9 bases at V and 3 bases at J, with 17 bases in the middle.

This clonotype was picked up a small number of times. This chain connects TRBV20-1 to TRBJ2-7, with D perhaps TRBD1 (6 bases). The CDR3 extends over 12 amino acids. V gave up 3 bases and J gave up 5 bases, with 11 bases separating them. Germline-derived CDR1 and CDR2 are DFQATT and SNEGSKA (reference sequence). The CDR3 region has the DNA TGCAGTGCTAGTGCAGGGGTACACGAGCAGTACTTC. Amino acids: CSASAGVHEQYF.

This clonotype qualifies as medium-sized. The rearrangement uses TRBV29-1 and TRBJ2-5; tentatively, D is TRBD2 (6 bases). CDR1 is SQVTM and CDR2 is ANQGSEA in the germline V gene. This CDR3 region has 12 residues. V gave up 7 bases and J gave up 2 bases, with 11 bases separating them. CDR3 sequence: CSAGTGQETQYF. In nucleotides, the CDR3 is TGCAGCGCTGGGACTGGGCAAGAGACCCAGTACTTC.

This clonotype was detected a few times. J is TRBJ2-1 and V is TRBV20-1; 7 positions match TRBD1. CDR1 DFQATT and CDR2 SNEGSKA come from the germline V gene (reference sequence). V was clipped by 5 bases and J by 4 bases; unmatched bases: 8. This CDR3 region has 14 residues. Written as DNA, the CDR3 is TGCAGTGCTCCGACCAAGGGACAGTACAATGAGCAGTTCTTC. Protein: CSAPTKGQYNEQFF.

By share, this clonotype ranks as medium-sized. The chain links TRBV21-1 to TRBJ2-7; the DNA was not compared with TRBD1, the D call given in the table. TRBV21-1 is labeled a pseudogene. This CDR3 contains 19 residues. The DNA of the CDR3 is TGTGCCAGCAGCAAAGTAATCGGGACAGGCAACTTGGGGAGCTACGAGCAGTACTTC. It is translated as CASSKVIGTGNLGSYEQYF.

This clonotype was counted a few times. The genes are TRBV6-5 and TRBJ2-5, with a possible D match to TRBD2 (6 bases). CDR1 is MNHEY, CDR2 SVGAGI, per germline. V was trimmed by 0 bases and J by 0 bases, leaving 11 bases between them. The CDR3 spans 16 residues. CDR3 in DNA: TGTGCCAGCAGTTACTCGGTAGCGGAGTACCAAGAGACCCAGTACTTC. Its translation: CASSYSVAEYQETQYF.

This clonotype was seen a handful of times. The chain joins TRBV27 to TRBJ2-7; 9 nucleotides agree with TRBD1. Germline CDR1 reads MNHEY; CDR2 reads SMNVEV (reference sequence). J lost 5 bases, V lost 6 bases, and 11 bases had no gene match. The CDR3 length is 15 residues. The CDR3 region has the DNA TGTGCCAGCAGGCGGAGGGACAGGGCGACCGACGAGCAGTACTTC. It encodes CASRRRDRATDEQYF.

The rearrangement uses TRBV7-8 and TRBJ1-6; D perhaps matches TRBD1 (5 bases). CDR3 size: 14 residues. The germline CDR1 and CDR2 sequences are SGHVS and FQNEAQ. CDR3 in DNA: TGTTATGGGGGTCGGAGCTCCTATAATTCACCCCTCCACTTT. Amino acid sequence: CYGGRSSYNSPLHF.

The J gene is TRBJ2-1, the V gene TRBV5-5; unclear D gene. This CDR3 has 16 residues. V was shortened by 1 base and J by 0 bases, with 11 bases between the two germline ends. Germline CDR1 SGHKS, CDR2 YYEKEE (reference sequence). In nucleotides, the CDR3 is TGTGCCAGCAGCTTGTATACACTGAGCTCCTACAATGAGCAGTTCTTC. Translated: CASSLYTLSSYNEQFF.

This clonotype was seen more than once but under ten times. This may be a read error, as it is one base from a much larger clone. The V and J genes are TRBV7-9 and TRBJ1-1, with 9 bases aligning to TRBD1. The CDR3 totals 13 residues. CDR1 SEHNR and CDR2 FQNEAQ come from the germline V gene (reference sequence). The CDR3 bases are TGTGCCAGCAGCAGGACAGGGGACACTGAAACTTTCTTT. Translation: CASSRTGDTETFF. Combining the CDR3 with reference TRBV7-9 and TRBJ1-1 gives the whole variable domain DTGVSQNPRHKITKRGQNVTFRCDPISEHNRLYWYRQTLGQGPEFLTYFQNEAQLEKSRLLSDRFSAERPKGSFSTLEIQRTEQGDSAMYLCASSRTGDTETFFGQGTRLTVV.